These T cell receptor beta chains were read from a single sample in a study of blood T cell repertoires in COVID-19. Only in-frame clones appear in the TCRdb table, and some are missing; sequencing was by immunoSEQ multiplex PCR. The sample carries about 480,000 clones, nearly 90% recorded once. The sequencing sample was made of peripheral blood. Receptors originate from a man aged 18 to 30 with COVID-19, enrolled during active disease. Both conserved end residues are part of each CDR3. A D gene is named only where the DNA matches it firmly. Not every row has a clone size; where given, it reads once, few, many or a size class.

abundance,v_gene,j_gene,d_gene,CDR3aa,CDR3nt
.,TRBV5-1,TRBJ1-5,.,CASSAAGGSNQPQHF,TGCGCCAGCAGCGCGGCGGGGGGAAGCAATCAGCCCCAGCATTTT
.,TRBV18,TRBJ2-1,TRBD1,CASSPATGAPYNEQFF,TGTGCCAGCTCACCCGCGACAGGGGCCCCCTACAATGAGCAGTTCTTC
.,TRBV7-9,TRBJ1-1,.,CASSLELPTEAFF,TGTGCCAGCAGCTTAGAACTCCCCACTGAAGCTTTCTTT
.,TRBV5-1,TRBJ2-2,TRBD1,CASSLDDRGTGELFF,TGCGCCAGCAGCTTGGACGACAGGGGGACCGGGGAGCTGTTTTTT
.,TRBV11-3,TRBJ2-2,.,CASSLQGANTGELFF,TGTGCCAGCAGTTTACAGGGCGCGAACACCGGGGAGCTGTTTTTT
.,TRBV7-8,TRBJ1-6,.,CASAQPGEFNSPLHF,TGTGCCAGCGCACAGCCAGGGGAATTTAATTCACCCCTCCACTTT
.,TRBV12-3/TRBV12-4,TRBJ2-1,.,CASSPQTVNEQFF,TGTGCCAGCAGTCCGCAGACAGTCAATGAGCAGTTCTTC
.,TRBV19,TRBJ2-5,TRBD2,CASIGEGETQYF,TGTGCCAGTATCGGGGAGGGGGAGACCCAGTACTTC
.,TRBV3-1/TRBV3-2,TRBJ2-5,.,CASSQGGGSPQETQYF,TGTGCCAGCAGCCAAGGCGGGGGCTCCCCTCAAGAGACCCAGTACTTC
.,TRBV2,TRBJ1-6,TRBD1,CASRQGAGDSPLHF,TGTGCCAGCCGGCAGGGGGCTGGGGATTCACCCCTCCACTTT
.,TRBV6-5,TRBJ2-7,.,CASGERYYEQYF,TGTGCCAGCGGGGAGCGGTACTACGAGCAGTACTTC
.,TRBV6-5,TRBJ1-3,.,CASSRTIGNTIYF,TGTGCCAGCAGCAGGACAATAGGAAACACCATATATTTT
.,TRBV27,TRBJ1-6,.,CASSLLGARSDSPLHF,TGTGCCAGCAGTCTGTTGGGCGCACGGTCGGATTCACCCCTCCACTTT
.,TRBV5-5,TRBJ2-2,TRBD2,CASSLTSGGAGELFF,TGTGCCAGCAGCTTGACTAGCGGGGGGGCCGGGGAGCTGTTTTTT
.,TRBV25-1,TRBJ2-1,TRBD2,CASSENRGLAGVYNEQFF,TGTGCCAGCAGTGAAAATCGGGGACTAGCGGGAGTATACAATGAGCAGTTCTTC
.,TRBV5-4,TRBJ1-3,TRBD1,CASSLGTGAPGNTIYF,TGTGCCAGCAGCTTGGGGACAGGGGCTCCTGGAAACACCATATATTTT
.,TRBV3-1/TRBV3-2,TRBJ1-4,.,CASSQEGRPHEKLFF,TGTGCCAGCAGCCAAGAGGGGCGGCCCCATGAAAAACTGTTTTTT
.,TRBV10-2,TRBJ2-5,.,CASIPRSGDETQYF,TGCGCCAGCATCCCCAGGTCAGGGGACGAGACCCAGTACTTC
.,TRBV28,TRBJ1-3,.,CASSRWTNSGNTIYF,TGTGCCAGCAGCCGATGGACAAACTCTGGAAACACCATATATTTT
.,TRBV7-9,TRBJ2-7,.,CASSLGDTAYEQYF,TGTGCCAGCAGCTTAGGAGACACCGCCTACGAGCAGTACTTC
.,TRBV11-2,TRBJ2-3,TRBD2,CASSQLTFSGGLSTDTQYF,TGTGCCAGCAGTCAGCTTACCTTCTCGGGGGGACTAAGCACAGATACGCAGTATTTT
.,TRBV11-2,TRBJ2-7,TRBD2,CASSLESGTRGYEQYF,TGTGCCAGCAGCTTAGAGTCCGGGACTAGAGGTTACGAGCAGTACTTC
.,TRBV5-1,TRBJ2-2,.,CASSPPFDFTGELFF,TGCGCCAGCTCCCCCCCCTTTGACTTCACCGGGGAGCTGTTTTTT
.,TRBV30,TRBJ1-5,.,CAWSVIWGRDQPQHF,TGTGCCTGGAGTGTAATCTGGGGGCGTGATCAGCCCCAGCATTTT
.,TRBV19,TRBJ1-3,.,CASRTIPGTGNTIYF,TGTGCCAGCCGTACGATCCCAGGGACTGGAAACACCATATATTTT
.,TRBV7-2,TRBJ1-1,.,CASSLARGAGTEAFF,TGTGCCAGCAGCTTAGCTCGGGGGGCGGGCACTGAAGCTTTCTTT
.,TRBV18,TRBJ1-1,TRBD1,CASSQMDRGYTEAFF,TGTGCCAGCTCTCAAATGGACAGGGGGTACACTGAAGCTTTCTTT
.,TRBV7-9,TRBJ2-3,.,CASTLGDTQYF,TGTGCCAGCACCCTAGGAGATACGCAGTATTTT
.,TRBV11-2,TRBJ2-3,TRBD2,CASSPQQGLAGADTQYF,TGTGCCAGCAGCCCTCAACAGGGACTAGCGGGAGCAGATACGCAGTATTTT
.,TRBV14,TRBJ2-7,TRBD2,CASSQGPWGREGSYEQYF,TGTGCCAGCAGCCAAGGCCCCTGGGGGCGGGAGGGCTCCTACGAGCAGTACTTC
.,TRBV5-5,TRBJ2-3,TRBD2,CASSSSGTSGGAVADTQYF,TGTGCCAGCAGCTCCTCCGGGACTAGCGGGGGGGCCGTCGCAGATACGCAGTATTTT
.,TRBV6-6,TRBJ2-1,.,CASSYLANNEQFF,TGTGCCAGCAGTTACCTAGCGAACAATGAGCAGTTCTTC
few,TRBV7-9,TRBJ2-2,TRBD1,CASSSKTRDRFSGPGELFF,TGTGCCAGCAGCTCAAAGACCCGGGACAGGTTTTCAGGTCCCGGGGAGCTGTTTTTT
.,TRBV5-1,TRBJ2-7,TRBD1,CASRGGTGGFGEQYF,TGCGCCAGCAGGGGAGGTACAGGGGGCTTCGGCGAGCAGTACTTC
.,TRBV6-1,TRBJ1-5,.,CASSEPGWNQPQHF,TGTGCCAGCAGTGAGCCAGGGTGGAATCAGCCCCAGCATTTT
.,TRBV11-2,TRBJ2-2,TRBD2,CASSLRLAGIGGELFF,TGTGCCAGCAGCCTAAGACTAGCGGGAATTGGCGGGGAGCTGTTTTTT
.,TRBV5-4,TRBJ2-3,TRBD2,CASRYTITSGYIEGPQYF,TGTGCCAGCAGGTATACCATCACTAGCGGGTATATTGAAGGGCCGCAGTATTTT
few,TRBV19,TRBJ1-5,.,CASSPGLYSNQPQHF,TGTGCCAGTAGTCCCGGACTGTATAGCAATCAGCCCCAGCATTTT
.,TRBV19,TRBJ2-7,TRBD2,CASSSSGRSREQYF,TGTGCCAGTAGTTCAAGCGGGAGGTCGCGCGAGCAGTACTTC
.,TRBV6-5,TRBJ1-6,TRBD1,CASSYSADRGNSPLHF,TGTGCCAGCAGTTACTCGGCGGACAGGGGAAATTCACCCCTCCACTTT
.,TRBV6-2/TRBV6-3,TRBJ1-4,.,CASSPGQPSTNEKLFF,TGTGCCAGCAGCCCGGGACAACCTTCAACTAATGAAAAACTGTTTTTT
.,TRBV7-8,TRBJ1-1,TRBD1,CASSPTRWGSGTGREAFF,TGTGCCAGCAGCCCAACCCGGTGGGGCTCCGGGACAGGACGAGAAGCTTTCTTT
.,TRBV2,TRBJ2-5,.,CASRYGLARETQYF,TGTGCCAGCAGGTACGGACTGGCGCGAGAGACCCAGTACTTC
.,TRBV5-4,TRBJ2-7,TRBD2,CASSSIAGGPHEQYF,TGTGCCAGCAGCTCTATAGCGGGAGGGCCCCACGAGCAGTACTTC
.,TRBV7-9,TRBJ2-2,.,CASSLMSGVRAGELFF,TGTGCCAGCAGCTTAATGTCGGGGGTGAGGGCCGGGGAGCTGTTTTTT
.,TRBV19,TRBJ2-2,.,CASSGSPQITGELFF,TGTGCCAGTAGTGGGAGCCCCCAAATCACCGGGGAGCTGTTTTTT
.,TRBV30,TRBJ2-4,.,CAWGPAGLAKNIQYF,TGTGCCTGGGGCCCGGCCGGACTAGCCAAAAACATTCAGTACTTC
.,TRBV19,TRBJ1-1,.,CASSIAADEAFF,TGTGCCAGTAGTATTGCAGCGGATGAAGCTTTCTTT
.,TRBV5-1,TRBJ2-7,TRBD1,CASSSSGTDYEQYF,TGCGCCAGCAGCTCTTCCGGGACAGACTACGAGCAGTACTTC
.,TRBV18,TRBJ2-7,TRBD2,CASSPGTSGVYEQYF,TGTGCCAGCTCACCCGGGACTAGCGGGGTCTACGAGCAGTACTTC
.,TRBV27,TRBJ2-2,.,CASSMSERRELFF,TGTGCCAGCAGTATGAGCGAGAGGAGGGAGCTGTTTTTT
.,TRBV3-1/TRBV3-2,TRBJ2-5,.,CASSHRNRGETQYF,TGTGCCAGCAGCCACCGAAATAGGGGTGAGACCCAGTACTTC
.,TRBV7-9,TRBJ2-2,TRBD2,CASSGRTSGTLTGELFF,TGTGCCAGCAGCGGACGGACTAGCGGGACCCTCACCGGGGAGCTGTTTTTT
once,TRBV13,TRBJ2-3,TRBD2,CASSLGLAGGLDTQYF,TGTGCCAGCAGCCTGGGACTAGCGGGAGGGTTAGATACGCAGTATTTT
.,TRBV29-1,TRBJ2-7,TRBD2,CSVRVRLAGYEQYF,TGCAGCGTTCGGGTGCGACTAGCGGGATACGAGCAGTACTTC
once,TRBV7-3,TRBJ2-1,TRBD2,CASSLQRGDEQFF,TGTGCCAGCAGCTTACAGCGGGGGGATGAGCAGTTCTTC
.,TRBV27,TRBJ2-1,.,CASSLEDRYGYNEQFF,TGTGCCAGCAGTTTAGAAGACAGGTACGGCTACAATGAGCAGTTCTTC
.,TRBV27,TRBJ2-5,TRBD2,CASSPPNRRGKKTQYF,TGTGCCAGCAGTCCTCCGAACAGGCGGGGGAAGAAGACCCAGTACTTC
.,TRBV9,TRBJ2-7,.,CASSPTAEGEQYF,TGTGCCAGCAGCCCCACCGCCGAGGGCGAGCAGTACTTC